This T cell receptor beta chain was obtained from a study of blood T cell repertoires in COVID-19. Study information: The cDNA or gDNA used as material had been derived from T cells, B-cell-depleted T cells, or PBMCs.

Recruits, aged roughly 18 to 100 years, lived in 24 US areas. Profiled with immunoSEQ multiplex PCR; TCRdb holds only in-frame clones, not every one. The sample has approximately 340,000 clones, approximately 91% seen once. The specimen was PBMCs or T cells enriched from blood (not recorded which). This clonotype originated in a woman in her 40s who had been exposed to COVID-19.

The CDR3 region has the DNA TGCGCCAGCACTGTTCGGACTAGCGGCGATGAGCAGTTCTTC. This translates into CASTVRTSGDEQFF. The rearrangement links TRBV23-1 to TRBJ2-1; 10 bases line up with TRBD2. TRBV23-1 is recorded as an ORF, its role being uncertain. CDR3 length equals 14 residues. V was pared by 7 bases and J by 8 bases, with 8 bases of the junction left unmatched.